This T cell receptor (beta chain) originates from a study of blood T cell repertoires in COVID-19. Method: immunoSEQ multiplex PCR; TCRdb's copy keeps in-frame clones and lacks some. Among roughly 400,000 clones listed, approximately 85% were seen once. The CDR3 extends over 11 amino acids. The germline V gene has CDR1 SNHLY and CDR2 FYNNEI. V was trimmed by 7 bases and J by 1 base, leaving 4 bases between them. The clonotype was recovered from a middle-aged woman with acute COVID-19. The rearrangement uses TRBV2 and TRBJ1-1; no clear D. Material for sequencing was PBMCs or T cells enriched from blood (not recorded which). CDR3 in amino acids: CASTGNTEAFF. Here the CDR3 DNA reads TGTGCCAGCACCGGGAACACTGAAGCTTTCTTT.